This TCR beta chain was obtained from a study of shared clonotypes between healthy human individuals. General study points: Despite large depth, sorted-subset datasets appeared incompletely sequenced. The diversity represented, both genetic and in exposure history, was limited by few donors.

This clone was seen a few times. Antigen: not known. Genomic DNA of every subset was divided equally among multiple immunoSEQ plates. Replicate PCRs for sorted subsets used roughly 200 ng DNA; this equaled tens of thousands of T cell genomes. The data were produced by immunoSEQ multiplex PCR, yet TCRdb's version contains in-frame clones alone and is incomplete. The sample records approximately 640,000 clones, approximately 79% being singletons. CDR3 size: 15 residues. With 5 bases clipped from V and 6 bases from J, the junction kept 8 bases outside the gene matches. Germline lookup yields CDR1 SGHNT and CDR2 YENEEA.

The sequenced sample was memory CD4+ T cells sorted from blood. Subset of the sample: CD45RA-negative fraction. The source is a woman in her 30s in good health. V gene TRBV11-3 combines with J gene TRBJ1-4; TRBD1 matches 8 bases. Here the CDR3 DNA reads TGTGCCAGCAGCCGATATACAGGGGGGGATGAAAAACTGTTTTTT. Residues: CASSRYTGGDEKLFF.